The clone carrying this T cell receptor beta chain showed up many times. Its antigen is still unknown. This entry belongs to a study of T-cell memory formation after mild COVID-19. Overall study findings and caveats: Day 15 to 85 contracting clones showed balanced CD4/CD8; later expanders leaned CD4+. In pre-infection memory, a portion of responding clones appeared, which suggested that cross-reactive memory joined.

This CDR3 region has 15 residues. Germline CDR1 and CDR2: SGHRS and YFSETQ. V gave up 2 bases and J gave up 2 bases, with 12 bases separating them. Each CDR3 protein is one row after TCRdb ran MiXCR on the 5' RACE reads. The repertoire holds around 340,000 distinct CDR3 sequences, with 13% to 15% as singletons. Sequencing was performed on PBMCs or a T cell subset sorted from them (not recorded which). This chain links TRBV5-1 with TRBJ2-3; D is possibly TRBD2 (7 bases). The clonotype comes from a man in his late teens or twenties who had mild COVID-19 (a few samples of this study predate the infection). Cell type and time point are not known. CDR3 region: CASSFEGGYTDTQYF. The CDR3 DNA reads as TGCGCCAGCAGCTTCGAGGGGGGGTACACAGATACGCAGTATTTT.